These T cell receptor beta chains were read from a single sample in a study of PD-L1 blockade in urothelial cancer. Some clones are missing from TCRdb's copy, which holds only in-frame ones; the method was immunoSEQ multiplex PCR. Found here are 46,000 or so clones, 87% of them singletons; the top ten hold 6% to 9%. The sample was PBMCs, taken around atezolizumab (anti-PD-L1) treatment. The receptor source for this set is a man aged 60 to 75 with urothelial cancer. Both conserved end residues are part of each CDR3. Fields, in order: CDR3 length, D gene, clone size, J gene, V gene, CDR3 protein, CDR3 DNA. D genes are given only for firm matches. Rows give clone size only sometimes, using once, few, many, or a class for an expanded clone.

18 TRBD2 - TRBJ2-3 TRBV5-1 CASSPRTSGGLTTDTQYF TGCGCCAGCAGCCCGAGGACTAGCGGGGGGCTAACTACAGATACGCAGTATTTT
13 - - TRBJ2-7 TRBV19 CASSSYSTYEQYF TGTGCCAGTAGTAGCTATTCTACCTACGAGCAGTACTTC
13 - - TRBJ2-7 TRBV7-2 CASSLVTAYEQYF TGTGCCAGCAGCTTAGTAACTGCCTACGAGCAGTACTTC
11 - - TRBJ2-5 TRBV2 CANRLVGTQYF TGTGCCAACCGACTAGTAGGGACCCAGTACTTC
15 TRBD2 - TRBJ2-3 TRBV6-6 CASGKGLADTDTQYF TGTGCCAGTGGGAAGGGACTAGCGGACACAGATACGCAGTATTTT
15 - once TRBJ2-5 TRBV19 CASSYPEPTGETQYF TGTGCCAGTAGTTATCCTGAGCCTACAGGGGAGACCCAGTACTTC
16 - - TRBJ1-5 TRBV18 CASSLGTGVSNQPQHF TGTGCCAGCTCACTGGGGACGGGGGTGAGCAATCAGCCCCAGCATTTT
15 TRBD1 - TRBJ1-1 TRBV5-1 CASSGGTAMNTEAFF TGCGCCAGCAGCGGGGGGACAGCCATGAACACTGAAGCTTTCTTT
15 - - TRBJ2-7 TRBV7-2 CASSRLESFTYEQYF TGTGCCAGCAGCCGCTTGGAGTCCTTCACCTACGAGCAGTACTTC
13 - - TRBJ1-2 TRBV7-2 CASSLEGGHGYTF TGTGCCAGCAGCTTAGAGGGGGGGCATGGCTACACCTTC
15 - - TRBJ2-2 TRBV6-1 CASSVSQANTGELFF TGTGCCAGCAGTGTTTCGCAGGCGAACACCGGGGAGCTGTTTTTT
19 TRBD1 - TRBJ1-4 TRBV4-2 CASSQELLGWGQVGGKLFF TGTGCCAGCAGCCAAGAATTGCTGGGCTGGGGACAGGTTGGAGGAAAACTGTTTTTT
14 TRBD2 - TRBJ2-3 TRBV2 CASRKRGITDTQYF TGTGCCAGCCGTAAGCGGGGCATCACAGATACGCAGTATTTT
15 - - TRBJ1-6 TRBV7-9 CASSLNWGVNSPLHF TGTGCCAGCAGCTTAAACTGGGGGGTCAATTCACCCCTCCACTTT
12 - few TRBJ2-1 TRBV9 CASSLTSSEQFF TGTGCCAGCAGCCTAACTAGTAGTGAGCAGTTCTTC
13 - - TRBJ1-1 TRBV7-6 CASSPTRNTEAFF TGTGCCAGCAGCCCAACAAGGAACACTGAAGCTTTCTTT
17 TRBD2 - TRBJ2-2 TRBV13 CASIRGGRGGVTGELFF TGTGCCAGCATCCGCGGGGGACGGGGGGGTGTCACCGGGGAGCTGTTTTTT
17 - - TRBJ2-1 TRBV7-9 CASSLPPRVAVYNEQFF TGTGCCAGCAGCTTACCACCCAGGGTAGCGGTTTACAATGAGCAGTTCTTC
13 TRBD1 - TRBJ2-7 TRBV11-3 CASSPTGGDEQYF TGTGCCAGCAGCCCGACAGGGGGGGACGAGCAGTACTTC
15 TRBD2 - TRBJ2-3 TRBV4-2 CASRGAGGVENTQYF TGTGCCAGCAGAGGGGCGGGGGGCGTGGAAAATACGCAGTATTTT
18 TRBD1 - TRBJ1-1 TRBV27 CASSFEGLQGPPSVEAFF TGTGCCAGCAGTTTCGAGGGCTTACAGGGGCCCCCATCAGTTGAAGCTTTCTTT
15 - once TRBJ1-1 TRBV30 CAWTRLGGAHREAFF TGTGCCTGGACTCGTCTAGGAGGGGCACACCGTGAAGCTTTCTTT
12 TRBD1 - TRBJ1-6 TRBV10-3 CATGQDNSPLHF TGTGCCACCGGACAGGATAATTCACCCCTCCACTTT
13 - once TRBJ1-1 TRBV7-3 CASSLTTTTEAFF TGTGCCAGCAGCTTAACGACAACCACTGAAGCTTTCTTT
15 TRBD1 - TRBJ2-3 TRBV13 CASSLAQGVSDTQYF TGTGCCAGCAGCTTAGCACAGGGGGTTTCAGATACGCAGTATTTT
14 - - TRBJ1-3 TRBV9 CASNTGSAGNTIYF TGTGCCAGCAATACAGGCTCCGCTGGAAACACCATATATTTT
16 - - TRBJ2-7 TRBV7-3 CASSLGGGTASYEQYF TGTGCCAGCAGCCTGGGCGGTGGGACTGCATCCTACGAGCAGTACTTC
12 TRBD1 few TRBJ1-2 TRBV27 CANNRGSYGYTF TGTGCCAATAACAGGGGGTCCTATGGCTACACCTTC
14 - - TRBJ1-1 TRBV19 CATSFGGVNTEAFF TGTGCCACTAGCTTCGGGGGGGTTAACACTGAAGCTTTCTTT
15 TRBD1 - TRBJ2-7 TRBV27 CASRPIDRERGEQYF TGTGCCAGCAGACCCATCGACAGGGAGCGCGGCGAGCAGTACTTC
17 - - TRBJ1-6 TRBV4-1 CASSQDHTASYNSPLHF TGCGCCAGCAGCCAAGATCACACAGCCTCCTATAATTCACCCCTCCACTTT
13 - - TRBJ1-1 TRBV10-1 CASSVVRGSEAFF TGCGCCAGCTCTGTTGTCAGGGGCTCTGAAGCTTTCTTT
16 - - TRBJ2-5 TRBV23-1 CASSQPFAGAAETQYF TGCGCCAGCAGTCAACCCTTCGCGGGGGCGGCGGAGACCCAGTACTTC
14 - few TRBJ1-2 TRBV5-4 CASSSTGEGYGYTF TGTGCCAGCAGCTCGACAGGTGAGGGCTATGGCTACACCTTC
10 - few TRBJ1-5 TRBV29-1 CSVDPGAQHF TGCAGCGTTGATCCCGGGGCCCAGCATTTT
21 - - TRBJ1-1 TRBV19 CASSIGPQNAGPGRVNTEAFF TGTGCCAGTAGTATAGGTCCACAAAATGCCGGGCCAGGGAGGGTGAACACTGAAGCTTTCTTT
14 - - TRBJ1-5 TRBV28 CASSLAGSPGPQHF TGTGCCAGCAGTTTGGCGGGGTCACCCGGGCCCCAGCATTTT
15 - - TRBJ2-5 TRBV7-3 CASSFSGKGEETQYF TGTGCCAGCAGCTTCTCGGGCAAGGGAGAAGAGACCCAGTACTTC
13 - - TRBJ2-7 TRBV6-1 CASRMGARVEQYF TGTGCCAGCAGGATGGGGGCGCGGGTCGAGCAGTACTTC
12 - - TRBJ2-7 TRBV6-1 CASSGTRYEQYF TGTGCCAGCAGTGGGACTCGCTACGAGCAGTACTTC
13 - - TRBJ2-7 TRBV5-6 CASSLGGPYEQYF TGTGCCAGCAGCTTAGGGGGTCCCTACGAGCAGTACTTC
14 - - TRBJ2-7 TRBV27 CASAGTRSTYEQYF TGTGCCAGCGCCGGGACACGGTCCACCTACGAGCAGTACTTC
14 - - TRBJ1-2 TRBV5-1 CASSEEASGYGYTF TGCGCCAGCAGCGAGGAGGCTTCGGGCTATGGCTACACCTTC
14 TRBD1 few TRBJ1-1 TRBV6-5 CASRHLDRDTEAFF TGTGCCAGCAGACACCTGGACAGGGACACTGAAGCTTTCTTT
15 TRBD2 - TRBJ2-3 TRBV10-3 CAISKAGGPGDTQYF TGTGCCATCTCAAAAGCGGGGGGGCCGGGGGATACGCAGTATTTT
15 TRBD2 - TRBJ2-5 TRBV7-7 CASSLAGGGQETQYF TGTGCTAGCAGCTTGGCGGGGGGGGGTCAAGAGACCCAGTACTTC
14 - - TRBJ1-2 TRBV15 CATSRTVINYGYTF TGTGCCACCAGCAGAACGGTAATCAACTATGGCTACACCTTC
12 - few TRBJ1-1 TRBV27 CASSPGNTEAFF TGTGCCAGCAGCCCCGGGAACACTGAAGCTTTCTTT
15 - - TRBJ2-5 TRBV6-1 CASSAEPQGRETQYF TGTGCCAGCAGTGCGGAGCCACAGGGTAGAGAGACCCAGTACTTC
13 - - TRBJ1-2 TRBV23-1 CASAPGMEYGYTF TGCGCCAGTGCTCCCGGGATGGAATATGGCTACACCTTC
14 TRBD1 - TRBJ1-4 TRBV11-2 CASSRDRGNEKLFF TGTGCCAGCAGCCGGGACAGGGGGAATGAAAAACTGTTTTTT
14 - once TRBJ2-6 TRBV7-9 CASSLVTGANVLTF TGTGCCAGCAGCTTAGTCACTGGGGCCAACGTCCTGACTTTC
16 TRBD2 - TRBJ2-3 TRBV7-2 CASSLVAGSLEGTQYF TGTGCCAGCAGCTTAGTAGCGGGGAGCCTCGAGGGGACGCAGTATTTT
13 TRBD1 - TRBJ1-1 TRBV6-6 CASSFADRGGAFF TGTGCCAGCAGTTTCGCGGACAGGGGGGGGGCTTTCTTT
12 - - TRBJ2-7 TRBV7-2 CASRLAGPVQYF TGTGCCAGCCGCCTCGCGGGGCCCGTGCAGTACTTC
14 - - TRBJ1-5 TRBV19 CASSIAAANQPQHF TGTGCCAGTAGTATTGCGGCAGCTAATCAGCCCCAGCATTTT
15 TRBD1 - TRBJ1-5 TRBV28 CASRVTGDGNQPQHF TGTGCCAGCAGGGTGACAGGGGATGGGAATCAGCCCCAGCATTTT
13 - - TRBJ2-3 TRBV9 CASMGAVTDTQYF TGTGCCAGTATGGGGGCCGTAACAGATACGCAGTATTTT
15 TRBD2 once TRBJ2-7 TRBV28 CASSSPSGGAYEQYF TGTGCCAGCAGTTCCCCTAGCGGGGGGGCATACGAGCAGTACTTC
16 - - TRBJ1-1 TRBV27 CASSTTARGPAGEAFF TGTGCCAGCAGTACGACCGCTAGGGGCCCAGCAGGTGAAGCTTTCTTT